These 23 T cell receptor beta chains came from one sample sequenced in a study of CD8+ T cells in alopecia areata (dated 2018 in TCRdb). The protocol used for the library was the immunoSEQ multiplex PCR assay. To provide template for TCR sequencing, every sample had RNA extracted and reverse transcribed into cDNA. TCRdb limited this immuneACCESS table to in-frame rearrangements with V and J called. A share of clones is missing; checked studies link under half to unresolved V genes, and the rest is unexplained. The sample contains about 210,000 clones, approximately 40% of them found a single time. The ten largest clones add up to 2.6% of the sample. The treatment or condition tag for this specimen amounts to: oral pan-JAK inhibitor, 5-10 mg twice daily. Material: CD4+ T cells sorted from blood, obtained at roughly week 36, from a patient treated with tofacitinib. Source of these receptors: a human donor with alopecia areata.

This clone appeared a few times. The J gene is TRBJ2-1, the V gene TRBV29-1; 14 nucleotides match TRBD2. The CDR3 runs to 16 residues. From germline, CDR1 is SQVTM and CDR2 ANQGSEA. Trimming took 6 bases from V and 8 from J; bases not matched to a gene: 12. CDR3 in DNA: TGCAGCGTCAGACTAGCGGGAGGGCTTATTGTGGATGAGCAGTTCTTC. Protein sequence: CSVRLAGGLIVDEQFF.

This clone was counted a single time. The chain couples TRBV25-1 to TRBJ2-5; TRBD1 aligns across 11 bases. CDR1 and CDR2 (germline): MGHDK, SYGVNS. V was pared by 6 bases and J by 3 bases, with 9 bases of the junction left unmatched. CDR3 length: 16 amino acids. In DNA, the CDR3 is TGTGCCAGCAGCCGCACTCCGGGACAGGGGGAAGAGACCCAGTACTTC. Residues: CASSRTPGQGEETQYF.

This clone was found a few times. The CDR3 loop is CASAYGRALDYGYTF. The CDR3, as DNA: TGTGCCAGCGCCTACGGGAGGGCGTTGGACTATGGCTACACCTTC. The rearrangement joins TRBV6-6 to TRBJ1-2; unclear D gene. Germline V gene data show CDR1 as MNHNY and CDR2 as SVGAGI (reference sequence). The V end was cut by 8 bases, the J end by 3 bases, with 19 bases between. There are 15 residues in the CDR3.

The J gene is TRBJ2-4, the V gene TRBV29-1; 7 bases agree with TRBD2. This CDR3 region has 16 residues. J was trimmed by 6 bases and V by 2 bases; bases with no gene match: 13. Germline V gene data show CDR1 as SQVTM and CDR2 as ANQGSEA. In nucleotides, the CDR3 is TGCAGCGTTGAAAGCGGGACGGGTGAGGTCTTAAACATTCAGTACTTC. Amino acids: CSVESGTGEVLNIQYF.

This chain's CDR3 is CAWSVWGEPFNQPQHF. CDR3 nucleotide sequence: TGTGCCTGGAGTGTATGGGGGGAACCCTTCAATCAGCCCCAGCATTTT. This sequence joins TRBV30 and TRBJ1-5; a weak D match, TRBD1 (5 bases). V lost 0 bases, J lost 3 bases, and 15 bases lay in between. Germline assignment: CDR1 GTSNPN and CDR2 SVGIG (reference sequence). CDR3 length: 16 amino acids.

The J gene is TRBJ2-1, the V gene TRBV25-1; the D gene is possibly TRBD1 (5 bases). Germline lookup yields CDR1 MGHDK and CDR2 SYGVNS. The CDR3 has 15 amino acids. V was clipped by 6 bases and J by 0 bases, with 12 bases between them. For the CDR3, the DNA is TGTGCCAGCAGGTCCCGACAGTCCTCCTACAATGAGCAGTTCTTC. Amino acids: CASRSRQSSYNEQFF.

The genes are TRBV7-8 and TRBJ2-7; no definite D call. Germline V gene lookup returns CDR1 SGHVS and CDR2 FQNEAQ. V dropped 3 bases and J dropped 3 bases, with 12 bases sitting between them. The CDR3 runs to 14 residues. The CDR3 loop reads CASSLPGVRYEQYF. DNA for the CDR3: TGTGCCAGCAGCTTGCCTGGTGTGCGCTACGAGCAGTACTTC.

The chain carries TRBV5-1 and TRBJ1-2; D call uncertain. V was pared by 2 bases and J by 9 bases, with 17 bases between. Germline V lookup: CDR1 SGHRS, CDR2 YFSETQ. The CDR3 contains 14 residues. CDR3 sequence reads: CASSLAGATQSYTF. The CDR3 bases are TGCGCCAGCAGCTTAGCGGGAGCCACGCAAAGCTACACCTTC. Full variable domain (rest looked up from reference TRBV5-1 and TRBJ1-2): KAGVTQTPRYLIKTRGQQVTLSCSPISGHRSVSWYQQTPGQGLQFLFEYFSETQRNKGNFPGRFSGRQFSNSRSEMNVSTLELGDSALYLCASSLAGATQSYTFGSGTRLTVV.

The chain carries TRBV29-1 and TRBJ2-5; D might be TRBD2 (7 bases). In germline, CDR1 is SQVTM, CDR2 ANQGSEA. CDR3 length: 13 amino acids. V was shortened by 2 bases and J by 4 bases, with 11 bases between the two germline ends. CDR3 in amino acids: CSVERGGRETQYF. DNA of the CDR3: TGCAGCGTTGAAAGGGGGGGACGAGAGACCCAGTACTTC.

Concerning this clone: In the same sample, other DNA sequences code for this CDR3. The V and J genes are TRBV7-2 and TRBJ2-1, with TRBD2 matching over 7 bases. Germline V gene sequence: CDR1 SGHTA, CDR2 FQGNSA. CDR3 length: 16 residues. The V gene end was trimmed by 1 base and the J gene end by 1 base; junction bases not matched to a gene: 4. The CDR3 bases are TGTGCCAGCAGCTTAGTGGGCGGGAGTTCCTACAATGAGCAGTTCTTC. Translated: CASSLVGGSSYNEQFF.

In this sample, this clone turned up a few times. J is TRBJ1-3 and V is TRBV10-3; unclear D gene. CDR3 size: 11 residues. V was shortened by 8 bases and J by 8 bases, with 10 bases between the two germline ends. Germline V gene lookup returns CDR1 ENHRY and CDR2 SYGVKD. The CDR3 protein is CAIEQRHTIYF. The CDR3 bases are TGTGCCATCGAACAGAGACACACCATATATTTT.

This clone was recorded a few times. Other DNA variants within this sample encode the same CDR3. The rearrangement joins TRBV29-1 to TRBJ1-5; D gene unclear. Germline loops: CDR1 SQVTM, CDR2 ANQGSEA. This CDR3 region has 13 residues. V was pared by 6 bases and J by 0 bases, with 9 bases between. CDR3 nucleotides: TGCAGCGTGGGTGACTCTAGCAATCAGCCCCAGCATTTT. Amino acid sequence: CSVGDSSNQPQHF. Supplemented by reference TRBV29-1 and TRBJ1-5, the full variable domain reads SAVISQKPSRDICQRGTSLTIQCQVDSQVTMMFWYRQQPGQSLTLIATANQGSEATYESGFVIDKFPISRPNLTFSTLTVSNMSPEDSSIYLCSVGDSSNQPQHFGDGTRLSIL.

In DNA form, the CDR3 reads TGTGCCAGCAGAGACCGGGACAGGGCCTATGGCTACACCTTC. This sequence encodes CASRDRDRAYGYTF. The chain employs TRBV27 and TRBJ1-2, with 9 bases that match TRBD1. The CDR3 is 14 amino acids. With V trimmed by 6 bases and J by 4 bases, 6 bases remained unmatched. Germline V gene data show CDR1 as MNHEY and CDR2 as SMNVEV (reference sequence).

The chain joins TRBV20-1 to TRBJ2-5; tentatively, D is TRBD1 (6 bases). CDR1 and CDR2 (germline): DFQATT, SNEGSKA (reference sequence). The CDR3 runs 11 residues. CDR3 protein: CSPGAEETQYF. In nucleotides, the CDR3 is TGCAGCCCAGGGGCGGAGGAGACCCAGTACTTC.

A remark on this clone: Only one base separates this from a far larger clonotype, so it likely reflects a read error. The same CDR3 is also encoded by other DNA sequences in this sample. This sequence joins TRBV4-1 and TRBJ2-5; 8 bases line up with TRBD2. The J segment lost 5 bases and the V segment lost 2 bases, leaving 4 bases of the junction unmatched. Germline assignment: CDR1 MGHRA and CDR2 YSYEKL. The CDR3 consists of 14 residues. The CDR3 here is CASSQSSGLETQYF. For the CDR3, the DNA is TGCGCCAGCAGCCAATCTAGCGGGTTGGAGACCCAGTACTTC.

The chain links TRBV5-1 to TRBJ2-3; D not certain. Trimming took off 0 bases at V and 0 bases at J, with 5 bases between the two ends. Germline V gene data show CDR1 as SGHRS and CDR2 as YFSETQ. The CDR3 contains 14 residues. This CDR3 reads CASSLERSTDTQYF. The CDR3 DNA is TGCGCCAGCAGCTTGGAAAGGAGCACAGATACGCAGTATTTT.

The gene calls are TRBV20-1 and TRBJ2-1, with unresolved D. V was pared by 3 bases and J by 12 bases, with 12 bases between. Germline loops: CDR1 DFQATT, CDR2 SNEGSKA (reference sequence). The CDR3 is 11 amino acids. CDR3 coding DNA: TGCAGTGCTAGTCTGGTGGAAGGGCAGTTCTTC. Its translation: CSASLVEGQFF.

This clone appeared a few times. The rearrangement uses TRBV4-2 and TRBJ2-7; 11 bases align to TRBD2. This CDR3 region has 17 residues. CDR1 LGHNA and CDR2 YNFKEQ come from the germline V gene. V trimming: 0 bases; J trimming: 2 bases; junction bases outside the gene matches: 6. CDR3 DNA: TGTGCCAGCAGCCAAGACCTCCTAGCGGGAGGAACCTACGAGCAGTACTTC. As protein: CASSQDLLAGGTYEQYF.

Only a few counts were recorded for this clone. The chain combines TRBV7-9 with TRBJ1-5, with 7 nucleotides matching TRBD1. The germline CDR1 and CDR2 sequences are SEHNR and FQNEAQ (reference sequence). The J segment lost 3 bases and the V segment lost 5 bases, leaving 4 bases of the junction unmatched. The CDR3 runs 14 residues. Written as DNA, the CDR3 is TGTGCCAGCAGCCCGACAGGGCCCAATCAGCCCCAGCATTTT. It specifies CASSPTGPNQPQHF.

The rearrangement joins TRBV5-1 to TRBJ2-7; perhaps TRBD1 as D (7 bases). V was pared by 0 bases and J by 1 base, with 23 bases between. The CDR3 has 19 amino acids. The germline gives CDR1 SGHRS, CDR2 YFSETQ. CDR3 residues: CASSLAKGASAFLSYEQYF. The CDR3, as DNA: TGCGCCAGCAGCTTGGCGAAGGGGGCTAGCGCCTTTCTATCCTACGAGCAGTACTTC.

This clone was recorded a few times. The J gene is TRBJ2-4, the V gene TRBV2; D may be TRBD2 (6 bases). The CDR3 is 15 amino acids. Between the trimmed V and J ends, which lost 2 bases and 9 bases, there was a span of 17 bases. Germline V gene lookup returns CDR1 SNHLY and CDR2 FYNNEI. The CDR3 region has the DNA TGTGCCAGCAGTGAATGGTCGGGAGCTCGGGTCATTCAGTACTTC. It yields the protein CASSEWSGARVIQYF.

The CDR3 loop reads CSVGPTTGVVTRAFF. Written as DNA, the CDR3 is TGCAGCGTTGGACCAACGACAGGGGTCGTAACGCGGGCTTTCTTT. The chain combines TRBV29-1 with TRBJ1-1; 8 bases line up with TRBD1. V gave up 4 bases and J gave up 11 bases; unmatched junction bases: 18. The CDR3 has 15 amino acids. Germline V gives CDR1 SQVTM, CDR2 ANQGSEA. The full variable domain, its missing parts supplied by reference TRBV29-1 and TRBJ1-1, is SAVISQKPSRDICQRGTSLTIQCQVDSQVTMMFWYRQQPGQSLTLIATANQGSEATYESGFVIDKFPISRPNLTFSTLTVSNMSPEDSSIYLCSVGPTTGVVTRAFFGQGTRLTVV.

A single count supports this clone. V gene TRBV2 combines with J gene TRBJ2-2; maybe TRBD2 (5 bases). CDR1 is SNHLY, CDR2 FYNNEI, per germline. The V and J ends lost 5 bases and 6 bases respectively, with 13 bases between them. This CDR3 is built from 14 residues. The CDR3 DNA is TGTGCCAGCAGTACCCGTGGAGGCCCCGGGGAGCTGTTTTTT. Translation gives CASSTRGGPGELFF. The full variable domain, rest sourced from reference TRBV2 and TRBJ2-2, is EPEVTQTPSHQVTQMGQEVILRCVPISNHLYFYWYRQILGQKVEFLVSFYNNEISEKSEIFDDQFSVERPDGSNFTLKIRSTKLEDSAMYFCASSTRGGPGELFFGEGSRLTVL.